This T cell receptor (beta chain) appears in the sequencing data of a study of cytomegalovirus exposure and HLA in healthy donors. Study-wide findings and caveats: A later analysis found that most CMV-associated TCR beta chains appeared HLA-restricted.

This PCR relied on a set of 60 Vbeta primers and 13 Jbeta primers. Some clones are missing from TCRdb's copy, which holds only in-frame ones; the method was immunoSEQ multiplex PCR. In the table there are over 100,000 clones, 77% of which are singletons. Germline V lookup: CDR1 SGHAT, CDR2 FQNNGV. The CDR3 loop spans 11 amino acids. With 9 bases removed from V and 4 bases from J, the gap between germline ends came to 7 bases. For this clone: Its antigen is not known.

The chain combines TRBV11-2 with TRBJ2-1; TRBD1 is a possible D gene (5 bases). The TCR sequence derives from a male donor in good health and CMV-seropositive. The source material was PBMCs. CDR3 amino acids: CASSGYNEQFF. As DNA, the CDR3 is TGTGCCAGTTCAGGGTACAATGAGCAGTTCTTC.